This T cell receptor beta chain was profiled in a study of shared clonotypes between healthy human individuals (dated by TCRdb to 2018 to 2021). The study in broad terms: The cohort comprised two women and a few men aged 18 to 49 years. For each donor, three plates each were used for CD4 naive and CD4 memory, two plates were used for CD8 naive, and one plate was used for CD8 memory. Blood TCR repertoires of five healthy adults were deeply sequenced to estimate repertoire size and the extent of clonotype sharing between individuals. To increase sequencing depth and limit assay-specific biases, different laboratories used diverse techniques to prepare libraries and sequence TCR repertoires. Each donor's leukapheresis produced roughly between roughly 0.85 and 9 billion PBMCs. Points the paper makes about the study in general: Pairwise subsampling led to the expectation that sequencing depth would affect the degree of clonotype sharing among donors. Clonotypes shared by all four sorted-subset donors showed higher generation probabilities than non-shared clonotypes. Rarefaction of sorted-subset datasets indicated incomplete sequencing despite the large sequencing depth. Across a few donors, approximately 4.9% of naive CD4, more than 3% of naive CD8, 2% to 2.5% of memory CD4, and about 0.44% of memory CD8 clonotypes were shared. Naive subsets generally had larger estimated clonotype richness than memory subsets did. The small number of donors limited the genetic and exposure-history diversity represented. Sampling was restricted to blood, and TCR repertoires in tissue are likely to differ from TCR repertoires in blood.

Points on this clone: No antigen is known for it. The record has no base qualities; no much larger clone is one base away.

Healthy HIV-negative adults with no recently reported acute infections or vaccinations were included as donors. Every donor was a Caucasian adult residing in Nashville, Tennessee, USA. CD4+ T cells were enriched through magnetic negative selection, after which naive cells were positively selected on CD45RA and the remaining negative fraction served as the memory subset. Blood was obtained by leukapheresis, after which PBMCs were separated by Ficoll-Histopaque density gradient centrifugation and cryopreserved in liquid nitrogen vapor phase. Purity and quantity of every magnetically sorted T cell population were checked by analytical flow cytometry. From each sorted fraction, genomic DNA was isolated and quantified by UV absorbance on a Nanodrop 2000c. TCR CDR3 regions were amplified from genomic DNA by multiplex PCR using the deep immunoSEQ assay. Genomic DNA extracted from each cell subset was distributed evenly over all wells of several immunoSEQ 96-well plates, and each plate served as one replicate. For sorted subsets, approximately 200 ng of genomic DNA, equivalent to 30,000 or so T cell genomes, went into each replicate PCR. Purified libraries were measured with a Qubit 3.0 fluorometer, size-checked on a Bioanalyzer 2100, and measured again with the KAPA Library Quantification kit. Every immunoSEQ 96-well plate was sequenced on a separate single-read 150-cycle Illumina NextSeq 550 flow cell. The published analysis was carried out like this. Because only junctional sequences without quality scores were contained in the immunoSEQ output, filtering matching that applied to full-length reads could not be performed. To assign V/J genes and CDR3, sequences were annotated against IMGT germline references using PyIR, a Python wrapper for IgBLAST v1.9. Reads were filtered out if the reads had weak V/J assignments (E-value above 1e-6), no CDR3, stop codons, out-of-frame junctions, or ambiguous translated residues. V3J clonotypes were defined as sequences sharing an identical inferred V gene, J gene, and CDR3 amino acid sequence. The percentage overlap between two repertoires was calculated by dividing the number of shared unique clonotypes by the size of the smaller repertoire. Three approaches were used to assess repertoire richness: RTK rarefaction, the Chao1 estimator, and Recon v2.1 estimates of unobserved clonotypes. Generation probabilities for all TCRbeta clonotypes obtained by the gDNA method from a handful of donors were computed using OLGA. In TCRdb, the immuneACCESS table is reduced to in-frame sequences with V and J assigned. These tables do not hold every clone; where another copy was compared, an unresolved V gene accounts for under half, and the others remain unexplained. D and trimming were read from the DNA, whereas the V and J calls and clone size are those reported in that table. Across this sample there are roughly 1,500,000 clones, with 95% to 99% seen only once. Roughly 0.42% of the sample rests with the top ten.

Input material: naive CD4+ T cells sorted from blood. The cell subset or site tag for this specimen amounts to: CD45RA+ positively selected. The receptor was derived from a young man in good health.

Here the CDR3 is given as CASSLLTGPNTEAFF. The DNA reads as follows: TGTGCCAGCAGTTTATTGACAGGACCGAACACTGAAGCTTTCTTT. The chain is encoded by TRBV28 joined to TRBJ1-1; the D gene is perhaps TRBD1, on 6 matching bases. V loses 1 base of germline sequence and J loses 1 base, and the interval between the two ends is 10 bases. The germline V gene supplies CDR1 MDHEN and CDR2 SYDVKM. From the cysteine up to the phenylalanine, the CDR3 has a length of 15 residues. Here the CDR3 DNA is all that survives: 45 bases in frame from base 1.